The 4 T cell receptor beta chains below were found in one sample sequenced in a study of OX40 agonist ivuxolimab in advanced cancers. Repertoires were generated with immunoSEQ multiplex PCR, while TCRdb's copy carries only in-frame clones and drops some. The sample consists of approximately 2,200 clones, just under 85% of them appearing once. Sequencing was performed on CD4+ or CD8+ T cells sorted from blood, taken in a trial of the OX40 agonist ivuxolimab. The receptors shown here come from an adult with an advanced solid tumor such as melanoma, head and neck, liver or kidney cancer.

The rearrangement uses TRBV5-1 and TRBJ2-7; 7 bases agree with TRBD2. This CDR3 spans 16 amino acids. With V trimmed by 0 bases and J by 0 bases, 6 bases remained unmatched. Germline CDR1 SGHRS, CDR2 YFSETQ. The CDR3 bases are TGCGCCAGCAGCTTGGGGCCTAGCGGATACTCCTACGAGCAGTACTTC. Its translation is CASSLGPSGYSYEQYF.

The V and J genes are TRBV19 and TRBJ1-3; D unclear. CDR3 length equals 15 residues. V shed 3 bases and J shed 4 bases, with 13 bases lying between them. The germline V gene encodes CDR1 LNHDA and CDR2 SQIVND (reference sequence). CDR3 coding DNA: TGTGCCAGTAGTATTACCGAAGGGCGCGGAAACACCATATATTTT. Protein: CASSITEGRGNTIYF.

The rearrangement joins TRBV28 to TRBJ2-1, with a weak D call TRBD2 (5 bases). This CDR3 has 14 amino acids. Trimming shortened V by 11 bases and J by 7 bases, and 21 bases separated the two germline ends. Germline lookup yields CDR1 MDHEN and CDR2 SYDVKM. The CDR3 reads CAATRVADHNEQFF. In DNA form, the CDR3 reads TGTGCCGCCACGCGGGTCGCGGACCATAATGAGCAGTTCTTC.

The chain uses TRBV6-6 and TRBJ1-2; a weak D match, TRBD1 (6 bases). The germline V gene encodes CDR1 MNHNY and CDR2 SVGAGI (reference sequence). There are 13 residues in the CDR3. The ends were cut back, 6 bases at V and 4 bases at J, with 12 bases in the middle. CDR3: CASSPRDIYGYTF. CDR3 nucleotides: TGTGCCAGCAGCCCCCGGGACATCTATGGCTACACCTTC.